This T cell receptor beta chain originates from a study of shared clonotypes between healthy human individuals. Naive CD8 cells lacked CD45RO and underwent positive selection for CCR7, leaving out terminally differentiated effector memory CD45RA+ cells. CDR3 length equals 15 residues. The germline V gene has CDR1 MDHEN and CDR2 SYDVKM. The germline V and J ends were trimmed by 7 bases and 1 base, with 16 bases remaining between them. Several immunoSEQ 96-well plates shared each subset's DNA, each plate a replicate. Produced via immunoSEQ multiplex PCR; TCRdb's table is partial and in-frame only. The sample has about 1,900,000 clones; about 95% are singletons.

The chain combines TRBV28 with TRBJ2-5, with a weak D call TRBD1 (6 bases). The sequenced sample was naive CD8+ T cells sorted from blood. The clonotype was recovered from a man aged 18 to 30 in good health. The CDR3 DNA is TGTGCCAGCATCCCCCAGGGGTCCACCCAAGAGACCCAGTACTTC. Translated: CASIPQGSTQETQYF.